This TCR beta chain was sequenced during a study of cytomegalovirus exposure and HLA in healthy donors. Overall study context: Among about 179 million T cells, an earlier analysis found roughly 100 million unique TCR beta sequences.

Study outcomes and limitations: Some V segments, including TRBV6-2 and TRBV6-3, were excluded as indistinguishable.

The PCR had 60 Vbeta and 13 Jbeta primers. Sequenced by immunoSEQ multiplex PCR; TCRdb stores in-frame clones only, minus some. The sample lists 160,000 or so clones; 70% to 85% were seen once. About this clone itself: Its antigen is as yet unknown.

V lost 5 bases, J lost 4 bases, and 9 bases lay in between. Germline V gives CDR1 SEHNR, CDR2 FQNEAQ (reference sequence). The CDR3 loop spans 14 amino acids. The source is a woman between 45 and 65 years old in good health and CMV-seropositive. This chain connects TRBV7-9 to TRBJ1-6; weak D call: TRBD1 (5 bases). Sequencing was done on a sample of PBMCs. The DNA of the CDR3 is TGTGCCAGCAGCCCGACAGATTATAATTCACCCCTCCACTTT. It specifies CASSPTDYNSPLHF.